The present T cell receptor beta chain was sequenced within a study of monozygotic twins with inflammatory bowel disease. Study-wide results and caveats: Among IBD patients, TCRbeta diversity (inverse Simpson) was lower than in healthy co-twins. The authors could not tell different T cell subtypes apart. For IBD patients, clonotypes shared with others were fewer than for healthy twins, especially with disease activity.

Details on this clonotype: What it binds is not known.

TCRdb reprocessed the 5' RACE reads and keeps a single row for each CDR3 protein, giving no DNA. The repertoire table contains over 110,000 distinct CDR3 sequences. The CDR3 is 15 residues long. Looked up from germline, CDR1 is KGHDR and CDR2 is SFDVKD. V gene TRBV24-1 combines with J gene TRBJ2-6. The sequencing input was blood. This sequence was found in a human donor with ulcerative colitis or Crohn's disease, or a healthy co-twin of an affected twin (not recorded which). CDR3 sequence: CATSDDSPGANVLTF.